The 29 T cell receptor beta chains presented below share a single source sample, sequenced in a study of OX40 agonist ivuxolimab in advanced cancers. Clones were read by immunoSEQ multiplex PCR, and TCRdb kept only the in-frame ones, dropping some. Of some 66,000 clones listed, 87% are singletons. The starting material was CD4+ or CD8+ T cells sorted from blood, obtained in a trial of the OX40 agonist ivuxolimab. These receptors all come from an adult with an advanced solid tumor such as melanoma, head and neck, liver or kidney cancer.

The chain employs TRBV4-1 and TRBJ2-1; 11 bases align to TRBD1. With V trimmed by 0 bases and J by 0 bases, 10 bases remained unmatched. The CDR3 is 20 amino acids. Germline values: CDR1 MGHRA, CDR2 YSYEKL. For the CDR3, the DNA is TGCGCCAGCAGCCAAGAAGCGGGACAGGGGGTACTAAGCTCCTACAATGAGCAGTTCTTC. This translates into CASSQEAGQGVLSSYNEQFF.

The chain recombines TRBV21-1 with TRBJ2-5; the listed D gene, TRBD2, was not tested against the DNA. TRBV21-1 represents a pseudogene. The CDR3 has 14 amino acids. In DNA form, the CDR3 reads TGTGCCAGCAGCAAACCGCGGGTGGGAGAGACCCAGTACTTC. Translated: CASSKPRVGETQYF.

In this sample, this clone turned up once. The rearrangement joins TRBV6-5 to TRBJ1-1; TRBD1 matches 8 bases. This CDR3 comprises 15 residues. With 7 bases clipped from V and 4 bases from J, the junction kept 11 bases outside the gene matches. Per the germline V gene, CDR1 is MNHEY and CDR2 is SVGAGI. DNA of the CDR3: TGTGCCAGCACACGCGGCCAGGGGGCGGTCACTGAAGCTTTCTTT. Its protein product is CASTRGQGAVTEAFF.

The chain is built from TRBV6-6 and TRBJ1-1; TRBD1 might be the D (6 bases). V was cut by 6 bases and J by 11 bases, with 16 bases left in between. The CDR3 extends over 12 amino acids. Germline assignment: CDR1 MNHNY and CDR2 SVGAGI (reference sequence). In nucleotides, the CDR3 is TGTGCCAGCAGCCTGACAGGCGGGGGGGCTTTCTTT. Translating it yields CASSLTGGGAFF.

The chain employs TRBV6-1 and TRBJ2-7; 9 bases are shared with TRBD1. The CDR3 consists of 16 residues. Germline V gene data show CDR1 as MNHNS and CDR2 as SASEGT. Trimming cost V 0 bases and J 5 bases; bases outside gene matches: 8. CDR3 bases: TGTGCCAGCAGTGAAGCGTCGGGACAGGGTAACGACGAGCAGTACTTC. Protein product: CASSEASGQGNDEQYF.

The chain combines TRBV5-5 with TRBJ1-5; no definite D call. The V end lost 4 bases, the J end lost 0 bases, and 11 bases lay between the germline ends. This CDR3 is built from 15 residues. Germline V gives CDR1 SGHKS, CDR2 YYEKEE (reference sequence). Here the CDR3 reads CASSPLEYSNQPQHF. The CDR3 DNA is TGTGCCAGCAGCCCGCTTGAGTATAGCAATCAGCCCCAGCATTTT.

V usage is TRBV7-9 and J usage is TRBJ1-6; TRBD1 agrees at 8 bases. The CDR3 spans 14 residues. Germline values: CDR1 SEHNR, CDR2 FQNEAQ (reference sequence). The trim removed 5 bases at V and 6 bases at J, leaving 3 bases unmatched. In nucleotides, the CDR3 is TGTGCCAGCAGCACCGGACAGGGTAATTCACCCCTCCACTTT. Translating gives CASSTGQGNSPLHF.

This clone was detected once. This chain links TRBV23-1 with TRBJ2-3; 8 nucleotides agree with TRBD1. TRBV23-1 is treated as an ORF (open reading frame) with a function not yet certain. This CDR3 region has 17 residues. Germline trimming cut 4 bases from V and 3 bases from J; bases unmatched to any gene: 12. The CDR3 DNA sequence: TGCGCCAGCAGTCTGACGGACAGGGCGGCCTGGACAGATACGCAGTATTTT. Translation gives CASSLTDRAAWTDTQYF.

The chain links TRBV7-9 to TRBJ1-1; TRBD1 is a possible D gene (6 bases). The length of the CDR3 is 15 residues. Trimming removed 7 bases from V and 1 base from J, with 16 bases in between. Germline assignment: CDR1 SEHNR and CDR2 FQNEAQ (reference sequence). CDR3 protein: CASTPEGVTNTEAFF. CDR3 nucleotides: TGTGCCAGCACTCCCGAGGGGGTAACGAACACTGAAGCTTTCTTT.

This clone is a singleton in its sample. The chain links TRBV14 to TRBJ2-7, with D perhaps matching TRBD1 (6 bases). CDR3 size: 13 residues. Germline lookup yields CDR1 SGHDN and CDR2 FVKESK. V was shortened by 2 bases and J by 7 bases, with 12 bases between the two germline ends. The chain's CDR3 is CASSQTGKYEQYF. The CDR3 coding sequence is TGTGCCAGCAGCCAAACAGGGAAGTATGAGCAGTACTTC.

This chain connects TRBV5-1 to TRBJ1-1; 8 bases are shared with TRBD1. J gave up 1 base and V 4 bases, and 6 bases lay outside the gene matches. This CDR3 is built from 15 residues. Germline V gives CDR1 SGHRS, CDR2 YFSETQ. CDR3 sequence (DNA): TGCGCCAGCAGCACCAGGGGGCGCACGAACACTGAAGCTTTCTTT. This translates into CASSTRGRTNTEAFF.

CDR3 residues: CASRTGGSEKLFF. Here the CDR3 DNA reads TGTGCCAGCCGTACAGGGGGCTCCGAAAAACTGTTTTTT. The chain uses TRBV11-2 and TRBJ1-4, with 9 bases fitting TRBD1. The CDR3 totals 13 residues. CDR1 and CDR2 (germline): SGHAT, FQNNGV. Germline trimming cut 8 bases from V and 8 bases from J; bases unmatched to any gene: 6.

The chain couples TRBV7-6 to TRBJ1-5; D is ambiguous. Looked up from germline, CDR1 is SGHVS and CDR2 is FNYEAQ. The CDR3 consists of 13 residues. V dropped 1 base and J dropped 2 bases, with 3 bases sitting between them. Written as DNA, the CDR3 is TGTGCCAGCAGCTTAGGACGCAATCAGCCCCAGCATTTT. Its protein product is CASSLGRNQPQHF.

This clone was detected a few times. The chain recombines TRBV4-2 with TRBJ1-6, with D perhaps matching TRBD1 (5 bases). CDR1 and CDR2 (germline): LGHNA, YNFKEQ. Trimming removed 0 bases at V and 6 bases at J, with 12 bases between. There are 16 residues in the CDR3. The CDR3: CASSQEPERGNSPLHF. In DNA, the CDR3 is TGTGCCAGCAGCCAAGAACCCGAAAGGGGTAATTCACCCCTCCACTTT.

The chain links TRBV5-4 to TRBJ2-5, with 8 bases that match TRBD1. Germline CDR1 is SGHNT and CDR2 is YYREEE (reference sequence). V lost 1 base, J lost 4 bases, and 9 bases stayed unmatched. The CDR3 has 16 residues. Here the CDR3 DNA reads TGTGCCAGCAGCTTGTTCGGGGCAGGGGGCTTAGAGACCCAGTACTTC. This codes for CASSLFGAGGLETQYF.

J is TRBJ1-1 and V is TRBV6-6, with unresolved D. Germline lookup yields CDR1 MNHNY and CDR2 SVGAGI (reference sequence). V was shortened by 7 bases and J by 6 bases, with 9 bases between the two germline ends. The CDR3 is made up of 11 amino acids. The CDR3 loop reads CASTGFSEAFF. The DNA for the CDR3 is TGTGCCAGCACCGGATTTTCTGAAGCTTTCTTT.

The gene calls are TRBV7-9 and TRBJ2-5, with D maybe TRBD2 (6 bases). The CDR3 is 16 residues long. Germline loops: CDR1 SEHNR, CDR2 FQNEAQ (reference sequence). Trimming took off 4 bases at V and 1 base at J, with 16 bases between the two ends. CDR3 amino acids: CASSYTRPGLQETQYF. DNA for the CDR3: TGTGCCAGCAGCTACACGAGACCGGGACTCCAAGAGACCCAGTACTTC.

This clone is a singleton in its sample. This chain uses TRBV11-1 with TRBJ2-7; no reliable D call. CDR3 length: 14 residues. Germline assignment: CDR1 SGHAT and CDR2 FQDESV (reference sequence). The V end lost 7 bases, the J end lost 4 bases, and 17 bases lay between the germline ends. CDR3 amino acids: CASTPDSLSYEQYF. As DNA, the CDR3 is TGTGCCAGCACCCCAGACTCCCTGAGTTACGAGCAGTACTTC.

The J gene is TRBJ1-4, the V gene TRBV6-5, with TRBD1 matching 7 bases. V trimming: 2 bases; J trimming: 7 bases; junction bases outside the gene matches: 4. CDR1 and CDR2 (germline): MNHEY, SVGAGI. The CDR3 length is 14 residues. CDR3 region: CASSYAQGGEKLFF. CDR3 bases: TGTGCCAGCAGTTACGCGCAGGGGGGTGAAAAACTGTTTTTT.

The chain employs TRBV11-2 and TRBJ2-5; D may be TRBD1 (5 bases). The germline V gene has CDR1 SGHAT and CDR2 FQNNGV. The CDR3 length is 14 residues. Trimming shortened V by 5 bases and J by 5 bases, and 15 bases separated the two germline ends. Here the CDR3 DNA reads TGTGCCAGCAGCCCCTGGGGCCGTGGGGAGACCCAGTACTTC. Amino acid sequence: CASSPWGRGETQYF. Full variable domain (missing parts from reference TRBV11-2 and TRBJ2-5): EAGVAQSPRYKIIEKRQSVAFWCNPISGHATLYWYQQILGQGPKLLIQFQNNGVVDDSQLPKDRFSAERLKGVDSTLKIQPAKLEDSAVYLCASSPWGRGETQYFGPGTRLLVL.

The CDR3 region has the DNA TGTGCCAGCAGTTACTATCTTGGGGGGGCTTACGAGCAGTACTTC. Its translation is CASSYYLGGAYEQYF. The gene calls are TRBV6-5 and TRBJ2-7; perhaps TRBD2 as D (7 bases). This CDR3 contains 15 residues. Germline values: CDR1 MNHEY, CDR2 SVGAGI. The V and J ends lost 1 base and 4 bases respectively, with 14 bases between them.

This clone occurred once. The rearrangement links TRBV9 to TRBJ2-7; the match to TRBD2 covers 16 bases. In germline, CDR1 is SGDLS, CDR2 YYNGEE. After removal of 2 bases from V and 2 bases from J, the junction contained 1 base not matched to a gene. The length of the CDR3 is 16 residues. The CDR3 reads CASSVGLAGGPYEQYF. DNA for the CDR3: TGTGCCAGCAGCGTGGGACTAGCGGGGGGGCCCTACGAGCAGTACTTC.

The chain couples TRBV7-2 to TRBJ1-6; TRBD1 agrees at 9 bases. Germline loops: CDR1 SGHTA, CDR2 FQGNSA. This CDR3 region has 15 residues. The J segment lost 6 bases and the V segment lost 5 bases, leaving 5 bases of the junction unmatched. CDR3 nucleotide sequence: TGTGCCAGCAGCGACAGGGGGGTAGGTAATTCACCCCTCCACTTT. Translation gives CASSDRGVGNSPLHF. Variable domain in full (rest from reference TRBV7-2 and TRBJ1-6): GAGVSQSPSNKVTEKGKDVELRCDPISGHTALYWYRQSLGQGLEFLIYFQGNSAPDKSGLPSDRFSAERTGGSVSTLTIQRTQQEDSAVYLCASSDRGVGNSPLHFGNGTRLTVT.

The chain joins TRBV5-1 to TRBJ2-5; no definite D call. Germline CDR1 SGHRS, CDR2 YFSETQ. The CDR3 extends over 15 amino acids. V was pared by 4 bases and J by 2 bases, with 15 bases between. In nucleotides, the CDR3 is TGCGCCAGCAGCCCCACGGTGGGCAGTCAAGAGACCCAGTACTTC. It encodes CASSPTVGSQETQYF.

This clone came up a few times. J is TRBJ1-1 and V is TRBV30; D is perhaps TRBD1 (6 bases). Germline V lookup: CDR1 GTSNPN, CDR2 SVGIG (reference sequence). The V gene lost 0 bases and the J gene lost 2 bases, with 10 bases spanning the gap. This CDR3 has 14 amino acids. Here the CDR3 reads CAWSVLQGNTEAFF. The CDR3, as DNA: TGTGCCTGGAGTGTACTACAGGGTAACACTGAAGCTTTCTTT.

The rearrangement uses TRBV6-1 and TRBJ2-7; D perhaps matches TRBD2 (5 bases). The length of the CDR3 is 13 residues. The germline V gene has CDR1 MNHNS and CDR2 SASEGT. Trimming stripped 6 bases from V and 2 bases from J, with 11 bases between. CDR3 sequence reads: CASRGGSTYEQYF. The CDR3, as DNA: TGTGCCAGCAGAGGAGGTAGCACCTACGAGCAGTACTTC.

In DNA, the CDR3 is TGTGCCAGCAGCTTAGGCGGGACAGACTACGAGCAGTACTTC. It codes for CASSLGGTDYEQYF. The chain couples TRBV7-2 to TRBJ2-7; D possibly corresponds to TRBD1 (7 bases). Germline CDR1 and CDR2: SGHTA and FQGNSA. CDR3 size: 14 residues. Trimming took 1 base from V and 3 from J, leaving 10 bases between them. The entire variable domain, with the rest obtained from reference TRBV7-2 and TRBJ2-7, is as follows: GAGVSQSPSNKVTEKGKDVELRCDPISGHTALYWYRQSLGQGLEFLIYFQGNSAPDKSGLPSDRFSAERTGGSVSTLTIQRTQQEDSAVYLCASSLGGTDYEQYFGPGTRLTVT.

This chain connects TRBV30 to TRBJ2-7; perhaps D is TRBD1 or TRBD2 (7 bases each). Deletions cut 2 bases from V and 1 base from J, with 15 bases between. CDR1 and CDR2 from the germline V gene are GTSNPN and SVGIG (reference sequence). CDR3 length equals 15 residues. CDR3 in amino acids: CAWSPQGGASYEQYF. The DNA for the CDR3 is TGTGCCTGGAGTCCTCAGGGGGGGGCTTCCTACGAGCAGTACTTC.

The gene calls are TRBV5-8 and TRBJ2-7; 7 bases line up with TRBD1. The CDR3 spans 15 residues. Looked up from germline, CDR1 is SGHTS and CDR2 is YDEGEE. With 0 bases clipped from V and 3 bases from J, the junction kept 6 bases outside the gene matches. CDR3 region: CASSLGQGEDYEQYF. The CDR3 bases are TGTGCCAGCAGCTTGGGGCAGGGGGAAGACTACGAGCAGTACTTC.